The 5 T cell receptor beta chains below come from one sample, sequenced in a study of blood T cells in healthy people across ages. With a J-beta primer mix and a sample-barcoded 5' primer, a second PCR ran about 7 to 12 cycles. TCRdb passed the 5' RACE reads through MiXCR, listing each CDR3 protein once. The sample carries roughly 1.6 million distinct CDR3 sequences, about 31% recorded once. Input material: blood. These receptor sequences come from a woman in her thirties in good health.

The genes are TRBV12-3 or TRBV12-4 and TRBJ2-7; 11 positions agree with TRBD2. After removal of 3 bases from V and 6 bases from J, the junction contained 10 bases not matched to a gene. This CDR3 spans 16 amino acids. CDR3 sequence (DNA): TGTGCCAGCAGTTTTAGACTAGCGGGGCCCTTGGGCGAGCAGTACTTC. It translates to CASSFRLAGPLGEQYF.

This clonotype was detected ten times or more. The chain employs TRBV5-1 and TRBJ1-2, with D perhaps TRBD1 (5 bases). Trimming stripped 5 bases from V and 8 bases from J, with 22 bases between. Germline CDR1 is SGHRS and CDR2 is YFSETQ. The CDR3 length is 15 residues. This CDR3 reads CASRRSVADSFGYTF. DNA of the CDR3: TGCGCCAGCAGGCGTAGCGTGGCAGACAGTTTCGGCTACACCTTC.

CDR3 nucleotides: TGTGCCAGCAGTCCTATGACAGGGGCTGAGACCCAGTACTTC. Residues: CASSPMTGAETQYF. V usage is TRBV7-9 and J usage is TRBJ2-5; 8 bases fit TRBD1. The V gene end was trimmed by 6 bases and the J gene end by 5 bases; junction bases not matched to a gene: 8. Per germline, CDR1 SEHNR and CDR2 FQNEAQ (reference sequence). The CDR3 spans 14 residues.

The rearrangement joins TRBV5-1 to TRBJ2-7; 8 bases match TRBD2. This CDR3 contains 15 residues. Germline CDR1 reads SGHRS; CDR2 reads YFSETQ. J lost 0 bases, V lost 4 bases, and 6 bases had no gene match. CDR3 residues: CASSPITSGSYEQYF. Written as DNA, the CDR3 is TGCGCCAGCAGCCCTATCACTAGCGGCTCCTACGAGCAGTACTTC.

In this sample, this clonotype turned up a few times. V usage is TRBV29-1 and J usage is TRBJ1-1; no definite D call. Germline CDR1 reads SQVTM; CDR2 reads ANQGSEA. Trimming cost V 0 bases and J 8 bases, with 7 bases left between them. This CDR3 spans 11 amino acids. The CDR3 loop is CSVEEKQEAFF. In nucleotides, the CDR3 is TGCAGCGTTGAAGAAAAACAGGAAGCTTTCTTT. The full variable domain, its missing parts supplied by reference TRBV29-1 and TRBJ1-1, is SAVISQKPSRDICQRGTSLTIQCQVDSQVTMMFWYRQQPGQSLTLIATANQGSEATYESGFVIDKFPISRPNLTFSTLTVSNMSPEDSSIYLCSVEEKQEAFFGQGTRLTVV.